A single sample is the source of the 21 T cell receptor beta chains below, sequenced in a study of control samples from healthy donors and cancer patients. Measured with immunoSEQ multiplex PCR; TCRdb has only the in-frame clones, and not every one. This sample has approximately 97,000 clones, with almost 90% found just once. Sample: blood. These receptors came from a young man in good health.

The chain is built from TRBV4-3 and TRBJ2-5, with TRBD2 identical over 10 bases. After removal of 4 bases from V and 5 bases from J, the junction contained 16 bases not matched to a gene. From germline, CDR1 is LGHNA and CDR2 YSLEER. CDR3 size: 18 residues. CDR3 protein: CASSPPQRASGRQETQYF. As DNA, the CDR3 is TGCGCCAGCAGCCCCCCCCAGCGGGCTAGCGGGAGACAGGAGACCCAGTACTTC.

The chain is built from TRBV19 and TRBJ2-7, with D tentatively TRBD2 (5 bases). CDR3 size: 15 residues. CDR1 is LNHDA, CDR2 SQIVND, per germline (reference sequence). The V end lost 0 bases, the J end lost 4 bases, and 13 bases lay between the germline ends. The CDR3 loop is CASSIERVAVYEQYF. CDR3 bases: TGTGCCAGTAGTATAGAGAGGGTTGCCGTATACGAGCAGTACTTC.

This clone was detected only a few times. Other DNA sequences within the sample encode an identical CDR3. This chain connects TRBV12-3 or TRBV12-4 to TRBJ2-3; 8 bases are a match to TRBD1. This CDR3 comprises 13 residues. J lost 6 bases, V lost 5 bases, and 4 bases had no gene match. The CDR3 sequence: CASSINRGDTQYF. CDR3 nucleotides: TGTGCCAGCAGTATAAACAGGGGGGATACGCAGTATTTT.

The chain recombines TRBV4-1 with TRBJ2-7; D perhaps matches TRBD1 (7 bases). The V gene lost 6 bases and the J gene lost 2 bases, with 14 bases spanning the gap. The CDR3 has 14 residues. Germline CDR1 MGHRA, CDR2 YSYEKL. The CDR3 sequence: CASRRDRSTYEQYF. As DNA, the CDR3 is TGCGCCAGCAGGCGGGACAGAAGTACCTACGAGCAGTACTTC.

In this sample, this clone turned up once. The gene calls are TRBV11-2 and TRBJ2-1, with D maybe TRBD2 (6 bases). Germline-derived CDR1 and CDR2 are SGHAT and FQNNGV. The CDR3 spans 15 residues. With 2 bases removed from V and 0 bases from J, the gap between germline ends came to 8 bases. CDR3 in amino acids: CASSLSGGSYNEQFF. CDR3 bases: TGTGCCAGCAGCTTATCCGGGGGCTCCTACAATGAGCAGTTCTTC. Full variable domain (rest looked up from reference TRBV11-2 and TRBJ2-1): EAGVAQSPRYKIIEKRQSVAFWCNPISGHATLYWYQQILGQGPKLLIQFQNNGVVDDSQLPKDRFSAERLKGVDSTLKIQPAKLEDSAVYLCASSLSGGSYNEQFFGPGTRLTVL.

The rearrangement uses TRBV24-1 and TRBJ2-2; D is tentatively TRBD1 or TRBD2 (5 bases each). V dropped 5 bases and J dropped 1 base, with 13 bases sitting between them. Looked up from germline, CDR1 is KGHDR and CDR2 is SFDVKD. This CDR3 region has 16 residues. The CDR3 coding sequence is TGTGCCACCAGTGCCCCTGTGAGGGGGAACACCGGGGAGCTGTTTTTT. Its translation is CATSAPVRGNTGELFF.

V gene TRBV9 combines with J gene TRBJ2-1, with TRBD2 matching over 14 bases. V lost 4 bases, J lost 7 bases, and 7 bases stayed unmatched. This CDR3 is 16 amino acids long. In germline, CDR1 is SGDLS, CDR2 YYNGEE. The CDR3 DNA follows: TGTGCCAGCAGCCCGGGACTAGCGGGAGTCCGGAATGAGCAGTTCTTC. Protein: CASSPGLAGVRNEQFF.

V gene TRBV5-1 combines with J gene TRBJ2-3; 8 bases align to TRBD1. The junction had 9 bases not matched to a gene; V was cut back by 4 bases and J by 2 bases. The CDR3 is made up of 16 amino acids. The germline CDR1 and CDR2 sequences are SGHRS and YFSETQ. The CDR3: CASSATGTGNTDTQYF. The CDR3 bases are TGCGCCAGCAGCGCGACCGGGACAGGAAACACAGATACGCAGTATTTT.

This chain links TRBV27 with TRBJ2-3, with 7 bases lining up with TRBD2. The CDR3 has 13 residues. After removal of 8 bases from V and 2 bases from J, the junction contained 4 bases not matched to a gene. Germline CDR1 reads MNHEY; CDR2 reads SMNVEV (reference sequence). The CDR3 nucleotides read TGTGCCAGCCTGGGAGGGCTCACAGATACGCAGTATTTT. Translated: CASLGGLTDTQYF.

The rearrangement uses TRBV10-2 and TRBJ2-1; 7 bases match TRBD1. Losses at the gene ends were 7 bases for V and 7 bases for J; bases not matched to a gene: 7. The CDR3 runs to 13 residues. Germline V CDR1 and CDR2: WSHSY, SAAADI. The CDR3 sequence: CASTEVQGNEQFF. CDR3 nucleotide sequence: TGCGCCAGCACCGAAGTACAGGGGAATGAGCAGTTCTTC.

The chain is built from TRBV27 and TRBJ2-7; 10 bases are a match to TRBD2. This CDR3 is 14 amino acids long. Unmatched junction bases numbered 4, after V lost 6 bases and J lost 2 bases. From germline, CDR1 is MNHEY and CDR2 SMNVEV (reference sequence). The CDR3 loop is CASRTAGGPYEQYF. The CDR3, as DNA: TGTGCCAGCAGGACAGCGGGAGGGCCCTACGAGCAGTACTTC.

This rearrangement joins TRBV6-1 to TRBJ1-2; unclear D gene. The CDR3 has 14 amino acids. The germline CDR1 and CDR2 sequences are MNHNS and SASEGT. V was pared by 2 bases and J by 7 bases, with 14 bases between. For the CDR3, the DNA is TGTGCCAGCAGTGAAATAGTGGGCCCCGGTGGCTACACCTTC. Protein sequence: CASSEIVGPGGYTF.

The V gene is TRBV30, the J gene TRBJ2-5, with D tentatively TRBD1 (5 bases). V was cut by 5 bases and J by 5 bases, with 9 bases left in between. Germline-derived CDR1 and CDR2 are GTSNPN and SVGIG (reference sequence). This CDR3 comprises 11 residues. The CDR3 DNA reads TGTGCCTGGGGGGCCGCTGAGACCCAGTACTTC. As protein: CAWGAAETQYF.

CDR3 loop: CASRKLENTEAFF. For the CDR3, the DNA is TGTGCCAGCAGAAAGCTAGAGAACACTGAAGCTTTCTTT. This rearrangement joins TRBV11-3 to TRBJ1-1; no definite D call. Germline V lookup: CDR1 SGHNT, CDR2 YENEEA. CDR3 length equals 13 residues. V was clipped by 6 bases and J by 1 base, with 9 bases between them.

CDR3: CASSLGGTSSYNEQFF. CDR3 sequence (DNA): TGTGCCAGCAGCTTGGGTGGGACAAGCTCCTACAATGAGCAGTTCTTC. This rearrangement joins TRBV5-4 to TRBJ2-1, with D maybe TRBD1 (6 bases). The CDR3 runs to 16 residues. The V end lost 0 bases, the J end lost 0 bases, and 10 bases lay between the germline ends. CDR1 is SGHNT and CDR2 is YYREEE in the germline V gene (reference sequence).

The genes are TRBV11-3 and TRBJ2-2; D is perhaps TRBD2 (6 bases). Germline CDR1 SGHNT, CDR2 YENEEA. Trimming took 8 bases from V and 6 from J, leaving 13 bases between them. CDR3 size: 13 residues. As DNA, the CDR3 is TGTGCCAGCTCGGTTTGGGGGGCCGGGGAGCTGTTTTTT. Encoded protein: CASSVWGAGELFF.

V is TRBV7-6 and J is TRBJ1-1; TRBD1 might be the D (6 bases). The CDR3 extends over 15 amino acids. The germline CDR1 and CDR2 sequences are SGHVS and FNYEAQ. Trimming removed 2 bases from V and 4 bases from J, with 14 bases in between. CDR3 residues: CASSLKPQGFTEAFF. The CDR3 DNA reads TGTGCCAGCAGCTTAAAACCACAGGGTTTCACTGAAGCTTTCTTT.

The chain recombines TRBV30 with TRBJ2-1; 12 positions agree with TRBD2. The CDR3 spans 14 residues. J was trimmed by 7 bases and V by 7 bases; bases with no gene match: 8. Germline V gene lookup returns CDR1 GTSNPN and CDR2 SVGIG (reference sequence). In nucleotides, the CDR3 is TGTGCCTCCGTGACTAGCGGGAGTCGGAATGAGCAGTTCTTC. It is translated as CASVTSGSRNEQFF.

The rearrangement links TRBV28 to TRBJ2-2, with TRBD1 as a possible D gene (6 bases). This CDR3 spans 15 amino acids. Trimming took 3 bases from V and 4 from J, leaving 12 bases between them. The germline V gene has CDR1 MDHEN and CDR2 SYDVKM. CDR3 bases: TGTGCCAGCAGTTTGAGGGGGTCGGGCACCGGGGAGCTGTTTTTT. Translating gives CASSLRGSGTGELFF.

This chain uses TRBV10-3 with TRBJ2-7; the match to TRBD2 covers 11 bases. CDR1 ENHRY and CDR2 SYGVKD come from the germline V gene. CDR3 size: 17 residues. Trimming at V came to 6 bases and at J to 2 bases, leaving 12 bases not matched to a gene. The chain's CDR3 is CAIRPGLAAHGTYEQYF. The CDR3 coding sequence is TGTGCCATCAGACCGGGACTAGCGGCCCACGGTACCTACGAGCAGTACTTC.

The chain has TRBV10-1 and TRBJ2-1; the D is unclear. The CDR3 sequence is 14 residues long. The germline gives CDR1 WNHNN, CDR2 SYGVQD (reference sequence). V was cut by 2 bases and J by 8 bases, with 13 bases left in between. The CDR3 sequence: CASSEHGVVDEQFF. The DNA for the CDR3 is TGCGCCAGCAGTGAGCACGGAGTGGTGGATGAGCAGTTCTTC.